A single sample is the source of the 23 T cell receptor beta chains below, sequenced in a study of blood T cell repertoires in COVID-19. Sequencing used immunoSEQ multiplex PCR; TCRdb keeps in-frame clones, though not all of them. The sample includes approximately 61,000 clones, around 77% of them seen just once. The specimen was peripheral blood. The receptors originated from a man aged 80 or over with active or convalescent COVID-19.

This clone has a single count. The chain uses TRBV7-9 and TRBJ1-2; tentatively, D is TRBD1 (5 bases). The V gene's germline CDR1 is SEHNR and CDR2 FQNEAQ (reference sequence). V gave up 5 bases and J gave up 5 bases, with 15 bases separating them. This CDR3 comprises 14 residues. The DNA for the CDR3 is TGTGCCAGCAGCCCCGTCCAGGGTGGGTATGGCTACACCTTC. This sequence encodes CASSPVQGGYGYTF.

The CDR3 nucleotides read TGTGCCAGCAGTCCCCGCCGGGGTCCCTACGAGCAGTACTTC. It specifies CASSPRRGPYEQYF. This rearrangement joins TRBV6-5 to TRBJ2-7; the D gene is possibly TRBD2 (5 bases). Deletions cut 5 bases from V and 2 bases from J, with 13 bases between. This CDR3 contains 14 residues. Germline CDR1 MNHEY, CDR2 SVGAGI.

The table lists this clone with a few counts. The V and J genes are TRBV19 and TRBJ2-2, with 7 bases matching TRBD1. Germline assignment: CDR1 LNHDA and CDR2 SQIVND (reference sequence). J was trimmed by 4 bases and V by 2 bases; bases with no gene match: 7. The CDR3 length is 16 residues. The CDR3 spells CASSIPPDRVTGELFF. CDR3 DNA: TGTGCCAGTAGTATACCCCCCGACAGGGTCACCGGGGAGCTGTTTTTT.

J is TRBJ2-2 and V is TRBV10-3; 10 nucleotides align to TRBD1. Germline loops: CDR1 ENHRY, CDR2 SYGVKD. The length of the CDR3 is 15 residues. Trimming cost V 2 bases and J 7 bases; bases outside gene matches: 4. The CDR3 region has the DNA TGTGCCATCAGTGAGCCTGACAGGGGGCTCGGGGAGCTGTTTTTT. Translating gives CAISEPDRGLGELFF.

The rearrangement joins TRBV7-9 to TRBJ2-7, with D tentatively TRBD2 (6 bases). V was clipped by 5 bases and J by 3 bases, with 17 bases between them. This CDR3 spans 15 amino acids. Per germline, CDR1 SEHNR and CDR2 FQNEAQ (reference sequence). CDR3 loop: CASSLPNSGIYEQYF. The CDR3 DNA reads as TGTGCCAGCAGCCTACCAAATAGCGGAATCTACGAGCAGTACTTC. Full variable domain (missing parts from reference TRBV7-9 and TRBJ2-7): DTGVSQNPRHKITKRGQNVTFRCDPISEHNRLYWYRQTLGQGPEFLTYFQNEAQLEKSRLLSDRFSAERPKGSFSTLEIQRTEQGDSAMYLCASSLPNSGIYEQYFGPGTRLTVT.

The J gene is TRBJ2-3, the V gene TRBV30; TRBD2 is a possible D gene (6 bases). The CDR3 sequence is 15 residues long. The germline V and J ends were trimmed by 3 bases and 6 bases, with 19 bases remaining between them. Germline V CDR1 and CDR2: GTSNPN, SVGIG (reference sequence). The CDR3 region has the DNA TGTGCCTGGAGCCCCGGGGGAGGTTTAGCGGATACGCAGTATTTT. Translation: CAWSPGGGLADTQYF.

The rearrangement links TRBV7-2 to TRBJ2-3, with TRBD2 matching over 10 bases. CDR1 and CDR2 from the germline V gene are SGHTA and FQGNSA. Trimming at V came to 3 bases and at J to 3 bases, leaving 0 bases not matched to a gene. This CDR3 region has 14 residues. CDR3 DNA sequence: TGTGCCAGCAGCTTTAGCGGGGGGACAGATACGCAGTATTTT. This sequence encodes CASSFSGGTDTQYF.

CDR3 DNA sequence: TGTGCCAGCAGCCCAGGACTAGCGGGAGTCGGAGAGACCCAGTACTTC. Translating it yields CASSPGLAGVGETQYF. The J gene is TRBJ2-5, the V gene TRBV9, with 13 bases aligning to TRBD2. Germline CDR1 is SGDLS and CDR2 is YYNGEE. Trimming at V came to 4 bases and at J to 4 bases, leaving 7 bases not matched to a gene. This CDR3 region has 16 residues.

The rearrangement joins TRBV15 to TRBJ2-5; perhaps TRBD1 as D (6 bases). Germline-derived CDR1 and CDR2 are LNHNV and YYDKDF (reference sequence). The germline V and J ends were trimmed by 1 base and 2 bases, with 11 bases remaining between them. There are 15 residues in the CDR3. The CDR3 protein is CATSRAQGWQETQYF. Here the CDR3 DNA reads TGTGCCACCAGCAGAGCCCAGGGGTGGCAAGAGACCCAGTACTTC.

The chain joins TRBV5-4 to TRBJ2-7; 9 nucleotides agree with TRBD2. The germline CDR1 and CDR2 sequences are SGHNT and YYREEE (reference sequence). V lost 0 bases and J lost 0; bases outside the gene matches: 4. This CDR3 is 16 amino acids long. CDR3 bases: TGTGCCAGCAGCTTGGCCGCTAGCGGGAACTCCTACGAGCAGTACTTC. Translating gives CASSLAASGNSYEQYF.

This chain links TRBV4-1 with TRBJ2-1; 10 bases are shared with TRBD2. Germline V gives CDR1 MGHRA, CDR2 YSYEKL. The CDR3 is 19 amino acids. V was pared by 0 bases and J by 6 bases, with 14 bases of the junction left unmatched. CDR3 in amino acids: CASSQDNLPGLAGANEQFF. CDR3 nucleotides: TGCGCCAGCAGCCAAGATAATTTGCCGGGGCTAGCGGGGGCCAATGAGCAGTTCTTC.

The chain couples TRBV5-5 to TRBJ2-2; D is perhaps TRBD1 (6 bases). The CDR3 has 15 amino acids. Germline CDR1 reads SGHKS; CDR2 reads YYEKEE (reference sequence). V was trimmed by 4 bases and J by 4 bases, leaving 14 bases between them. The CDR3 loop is CASSPPGHPTGELFF. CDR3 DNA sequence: TGTGCCAGCAGCCCGCCGGGACATCCCACCGGGGAGCTGTTTTTT.

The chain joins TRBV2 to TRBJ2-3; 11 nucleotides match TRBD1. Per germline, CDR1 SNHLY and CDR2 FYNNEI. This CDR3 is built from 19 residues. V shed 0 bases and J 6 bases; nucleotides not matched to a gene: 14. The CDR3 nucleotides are TGTGCCAGCAGTGAAGCGGGGGCGGGACAGGGGGGTACAGTGGATACGCAGTATTTT. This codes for CASSEAGAGQGGTVDTQYF.

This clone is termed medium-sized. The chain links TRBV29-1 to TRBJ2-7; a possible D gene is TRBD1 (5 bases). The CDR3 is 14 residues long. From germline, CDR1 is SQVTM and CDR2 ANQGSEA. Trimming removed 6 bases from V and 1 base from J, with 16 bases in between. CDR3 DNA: TGCAGCGTGGGGCACGAAGGAAAATCCTACGAGCAGTACTTC. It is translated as CSVGHEGKSYEQYF.

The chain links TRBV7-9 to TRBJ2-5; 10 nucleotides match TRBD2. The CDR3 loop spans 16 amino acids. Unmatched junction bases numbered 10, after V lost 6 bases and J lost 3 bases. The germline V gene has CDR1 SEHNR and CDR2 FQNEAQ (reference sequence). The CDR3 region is CASRSTRTSGEETQYF. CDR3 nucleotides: TGTGCCAGCAGATCTACCCGGACTAGCGGAGAAGAGACCCAGTACTTC.

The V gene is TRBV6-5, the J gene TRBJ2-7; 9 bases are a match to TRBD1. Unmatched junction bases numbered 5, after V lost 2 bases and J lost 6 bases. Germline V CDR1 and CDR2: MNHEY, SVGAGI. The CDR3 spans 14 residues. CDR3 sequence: CASSYNGQGREQYF. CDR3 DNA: TGTGCCAGCAGTTACAATGGACAGGGGCGCGAGCAGTACTTC.

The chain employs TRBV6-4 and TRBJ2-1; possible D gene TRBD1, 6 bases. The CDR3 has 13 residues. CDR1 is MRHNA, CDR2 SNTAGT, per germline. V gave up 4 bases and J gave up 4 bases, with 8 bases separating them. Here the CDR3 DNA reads TGTGCCAGCAGTGTTGGACAGTACAATGAGCAGTTCTTC. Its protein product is CASSVGQYNEQFF.

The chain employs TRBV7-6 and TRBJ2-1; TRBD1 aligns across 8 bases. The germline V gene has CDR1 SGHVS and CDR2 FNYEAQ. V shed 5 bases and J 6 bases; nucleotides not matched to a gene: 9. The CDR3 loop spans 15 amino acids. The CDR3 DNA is TGTGCCAGCAGCGCATCAGGGGGCGCCGGCAATGAGCAGTTCTTC. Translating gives CASSASGGAGNEQFF.

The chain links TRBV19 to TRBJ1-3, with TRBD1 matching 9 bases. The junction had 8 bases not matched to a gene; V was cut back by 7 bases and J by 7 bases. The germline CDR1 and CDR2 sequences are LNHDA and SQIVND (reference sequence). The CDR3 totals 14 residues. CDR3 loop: CASTEDRGSNTIYF. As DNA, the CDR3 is TGTGCCAGTACTGAGGACAGGGGAAGTAACACCATATATTTT.

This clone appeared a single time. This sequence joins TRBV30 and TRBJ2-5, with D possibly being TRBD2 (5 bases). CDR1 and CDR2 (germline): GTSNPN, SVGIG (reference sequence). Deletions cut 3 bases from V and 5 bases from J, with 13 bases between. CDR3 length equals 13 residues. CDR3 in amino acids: CAWRVGVGETQYF. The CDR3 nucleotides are TGTGCCTGGAGGGTCGGGGTGGGGGAGACCCAGTACTTC.

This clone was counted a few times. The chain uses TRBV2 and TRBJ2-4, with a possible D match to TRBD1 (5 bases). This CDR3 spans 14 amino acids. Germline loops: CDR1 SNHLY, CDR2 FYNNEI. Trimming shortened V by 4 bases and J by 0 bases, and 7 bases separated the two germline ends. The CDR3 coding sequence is TGTGCCAGCAGTGCACAGGTAGCCAAAAACATTCAGTACTTC. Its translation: CASSAQVAKNIQYF.

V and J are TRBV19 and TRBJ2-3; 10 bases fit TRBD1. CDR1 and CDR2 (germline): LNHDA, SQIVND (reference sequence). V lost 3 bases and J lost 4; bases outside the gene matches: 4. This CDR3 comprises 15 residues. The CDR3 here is CASSISGTGADTQYF. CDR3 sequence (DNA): TGTGCCAGTAGTATCTCCGGGACAGGGGCAGATACGCAGTATTTT.

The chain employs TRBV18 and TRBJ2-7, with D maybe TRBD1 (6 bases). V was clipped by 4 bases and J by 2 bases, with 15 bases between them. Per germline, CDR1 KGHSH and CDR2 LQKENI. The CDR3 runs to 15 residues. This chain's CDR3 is CASSLPQGHPYEQYF. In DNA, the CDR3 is TGTGCCAGCTCACTCCCTCAGGGGCATCCCTACGAGCAGTACTTC.